The rows below give T cell receptor beta chains drawn from one sample of a study of radiotherapy plus CTLA-4 blockade in lung cancer. Clones were sequenced by immunoSEQ multiplex PCR, and TCRdb holds only the in-frame ones, with some missing. Of about 29,000 clones listed, roughly 77% were seen once; the top ten hold 20% to 25%. The sample consisted of peripheral blood, taken from a patient treated with radiotherapy plus ipilimumab. The receptors were gathered from a human donor with non-small cell lung cancer that progressed on radiotherapy plus ipilimumab. Both conserved end residues are part of each CDR3. A D gene is named only where the DNA matches it firmly. For some rows the clone size is stated as once, few or many, or as a class when expanded; others skip it.

J gene: TRBJ1-4; D gene: -; clone size: -; V gene: TRBV19; CDR3 DNA: TGTGCCAGTAGCAGGATAGGGGCGTCTAATGAAAAACTGTTTTTT; CDR3 protein: CASSRIGASNEKLFF
J gene: TRBJ2-7; D gene: TRBD1; clone size: -; V gene: TRBV6-5; CDR3 DNA: TGTGCCAGCAGTTATCGACAGGGTTCCCACGAGCAGTACTTC; CDR3 protein: CASSYRQGSHEQYF
J gene: TRBJ2-1; D gene: -; clone size: once; V gene: TRBV29-1; CDR3 DNA: TGCAGCTTTCTAGACGGATACAATGAGCAGTTCTTC; CDR3 protein: CSFLDGYNEQFF
J gene: TRBJ2-7; D gene: TRBD2; clone size: -; V gene: TRBV6-1; CDR3 DNA: TGTGCCAGCAGTGAGGGGAGGGGACTCAGCTCCTACGAGCAGTACTTC; CDR3 protein: CASSEGRGLSSYEQYF
J gene: TRBJ2-1; D gene: -; clone size: -; V gene: TRBV20-1; CDR3 DNA: TGCAGTCATTCGAGGTACAATGAGCAGTTCTTC; CDR3 protein: CSHSRYNEQFF
J gene: TRBJ2-5; D gene: -; clone size: -; V gene: TRBV5-4; CDR3 DNA: TGTGCCAGCAGCAGGCAGGGGTTGTCGATAGAGACCCAGTACTTC; CDR3 protein: CASSRQGLSIETQYF
J gene: TRBJ2-7; D gene: -; clone size: medium-sized; V gene: TRBV6-1; CDR3 DNA: TGTGCCAGCACCCCGGCCAGGGCCTACGAGCAGTACTTC; CDR3 protein: CASTPARAYEQYF
J gene: TRBJ2-5; D gene: -; clone size: -; V gene: TRBV7-2; CDR3 DNA: TGTGCCAGCAGCTTAGGCGGGGTAGAGACCCAGTACTTC; CDR3 protein: CASSLGGVETQYF
J gene: TRBJ2-7; D gene: TRBD2; clone size: -; V gene: TRBV5-4; CDR3 DNA: TGTGCCAGCAGCCCTACTAGCGGAGGCGCCTACGAGCAGTACTTC; CDR3 protein: CASSPTSGGAYEQYF
J gene: TRBJ2-3; D gene: -; clone size: once; V gene: TRBV5-1; CDR3 DNA: TGCGCCAGCAGCTTGGTGCTGGTCCGTACAAGCACAGATACGCAGTATTTT; CDR3 protein: CASSLVLVRTSTDTQYF